These 32 T cell receptor beta chains share one sample of origin, sequenced in a study of T-cell memory formation after mild COVID-19. MiXCR, applied by TCRdb to the 5' RACE reads, yields one record per CDR3 protein. Of hundreds of thousands of distinct CDR3 sequences in the sample, approximately 21% were seen once. The specimen sequenced was PBMCs or a T cell subset sorted from them (not recorded which). The source of these receptors is an adult woman who had mild COVID-19 (a few samples of this study predate the infection). Cell type and time point are not known.

This clonotype has just a few counts. The chain employs TRBV11-2 and TRBJ1-4; D not certain. Trimming stripped 5 bases from V and 4 bases from J, with 14 bases between. The CDR3 consists of 15 residues. Germline lookup yields CDR1 SGHAT and CDR2 FQNNGV. The CDR3 bases are TGTGCCAGCAGCCCGAAAGGAGGGTTTAATGAAAAACTGTTTTTT. The encoded protein is CASSPKGGFNEKLFF.

The chain combines TRBV29-1 with TRBJ2-1; D is perhaps TRBD2 (5 bases). CDR1 and CDR2 (germline): SQVTM, ANQGSEA. Trimming took off 1 base at V and 8 bases at J, with 9 bases between the two ends. This CDR3 has 12 residues. The chain's CDR3 is CSVEGGLDEQFF. Here the CDR3 DNA reads TGCAGCGTTGAAGGAGGGTTGGATGAGCAGTTCTTC.

This clonotype was counted a few times. The gene calls are TRBV12-3 or TRBV12-4 and TRBJ2-7; 8 bases are a match to TRBD1. The CDR3 consists of 16 residues. Unmatched junction bases numbered 9, after V lost 4 bases and J lost 1 base. CDR3 nucleotides: TGTGCCAGCAGTTCCCCGGACAGGGTAGGGTCCTACGAGCAGTACTTC. This translates into CASSSPDRVGSYEQYF.

V usage is TRBV6-5 and J usage is TRBJ1-4; perhaps TRBD1 as D (5 bases). The CDR3 contains 13 residues. Trimming took 2 bases from V and 10 from J, leaving 11 bases between them. Per the germline V gene, CDR1 is MNHEY and CDR2 is SVGAGI. The chain's CDR3 is CASSYGQGGKLFF. As DNA, the CDR3 is TGTGCCAGCAGTTACGGGCAGGGAGGAAAACTGTTTTTT.

This clonotype was seen more than once but under ten times. The V gene is TRBV9, the J gene TRBJ2-5; D remains unclear. CDR1 SGDLS and CDR2 YYNGEE come from the germline V gene. This CDR3 region has 14 residues. V was pared by 0 bases and J by 2 bases, with 8 bases between. The chain's CDR3 is CASSVDSLQETQYF. In DNA, the CDR3 is TGTGCCAGCAGCGTAGACTCGCTACAAGAGACCCAGTACTTC.

The sample holds a few counts of this clonotype. The chain has TRBV7-6 and TRBJ2-2; TRBD2 agrees at 7 bases. In germline, CDR1 is SGHVS, CDR2 FNYEAQ. J gave up 0 bases and V 5 bases, and 6 bases lay outside the gene matches. The CDR3 has 16 residues. CDR3 DNA sequence: TGTGCCAGCAGCGCGTCGGCGGGAGCGAACACCGGGGAGCTGTTTTTT. Translated, it gives CASSASAGANTGELFF.

This rearrangement joins TRBV5-1 to TRBJ1-6; D is uncertain. Germline V gene data show CDR1 as SGHRS and CDR2 as YFSETQ. V was pared by 5 bases and J by 5 bases, with 8 bases between. CDR3 length: 13 amino acids. CDR3 region: CASRDGNNSPLHF. The CDR3 DNA reads TGCGCCAGCAGGGACGGCAATAATTCACCCCTCCACTTT.

The chain uses TRBV11-3 and TRBJ2-2, with 12 bases that match TRBD2. This CDR3 spans 16 amino acids. Germline CDR1 SGHNT, CDR2 YENEEA. The V gene end was trimmed by 2 bases and the J gene end by 5 bases; junction bases not matched to a gene: 3. The CDR3 DNA is TGTGCCAGCAGCTTAAGACTAGCGGGAGAGACCGGGGAGCTGTTTTTT. Its protein is CASSLRLAGETGELFF. Full variable domain (outside the CDR3, taken from reference TRBV11-3 and TRBJ2-2): EAGVVQSPRYKIIEKKQPVAFWCNPISGHNTLYWYLQNLGQGPELLIRYENEEAVDDSQLPKDRFSAERLKGVDSTLKIQPAELGDSAVYLCASSLRLAGETGELFFGEGSRLTVL.

The chain recombines TRBV5-4 with TRBJ2-7; no clear D. The CDR3 loop spans 13 amino acids. The V end was cut by 4 bases, the J end by 5 bases, with 13 bases between. Germline V gene lookup returns CDR1 SGHNT and CDR2 YYREEE (reference sequence). Here the CDR3 reads CASSRSVGHEQYF. CDR3 DNA sequence: TGTGCCAGCAGCCGGAGTGTAGGCCACGAGCAGTACTTC.

This clonotype was found a few times. This chain links TRBV20-1 with TRBJ2-2; D not resolved. V was cut by 6 bases and J by 1 base, with 6 bases left in between. Germline loops: CDR1 DFQATT, CDR2 SNEGSKA (reference sequence). This CDR3 contains 12 residues. The CDR3 DNA sequence: TGCAGTGCCTATCTGAACACCGGGGAGCTGTTTTTT. Translated, it gives CSAYLNTGELFF.

This clonotype was seen many times. The DNA of the CDR3 is TGTGCCAGCTCACCAAGGGCTCGAGATACGCAGTATTTT. Encoded protein: CASSPRARDTQYF. The rearrangement uses TRBV18 and TRBJ2-3; D remains ambiguous. The CDR3 is made up of 13 amino acids. Germline V lookup: CDR1 KGHSH, CDR2 LQKENI. Trimming stripped 2 bases from V and 5 bases from J, with 8 bases between.

This clonotype came up a few times. The chain joins TRBV19 to TRBJ2-2, with a possible D match to TRBD2 (7 bases). Looked up from germline, CDR1 is LNHDA and CDR2 is SQIVND (reference sequence). CDR3 length: 15 residues. V was pared by 10 bases and J by 6 bases, with 21 bases between. The CDR3 DNA is TGTGCCACCGCACTAAAGGGGGGGTCTGCCGGGGAGCTGTTTTTT. Translation: CATALKGGSAGELFF. The full variable domain, rest sourced from reference TRBV19 and TRBJ2-2, is DGGITQSPKYLFRKEGQNVTLSCEQNLNHDAMYWYRQDPGQGLRLIYYSQIVNDFQKGDIAEGYSVSREKKESFPLTVTSAQKNPTAFYLCATALKGGSAGELFFGEGSRLTVL.

This clonotype was seen a few times. The chain joins TRBV10-3 to TRBJ1-2; no clear D gene. In germline, CDR1 is ENHRY, CDR2 SYGVKD. The CDR3 totals 13 residues. Trimming removed 5 bases from V and 2 bases from J, with 9 bases in between. This chain's CDR3 is CAISKAENYGYTF. The CDR3 DNA follows: TGTGCCATCAGTAAGGCGGAGAACTATGGCTACACCTTC.

V usage is TRBV12-3 or TRBV12-4 and J usage is TRBJ2-3; maybe TRBD1 (5 bases). V lost 5 bases to trimming and J lost 1 base, with 10 bases between them. CDR3 size: 14 residues. The CDR3 bases are TGTGCCAGCAGTGACAGTTTCGGCACAGATACGCAGTATTTT. It yields the protein CASSDSFGTDTQYF.

This clonotype has only a few counts. V is TRBV12-3 or TRBV12-4 and J is TRBJ1-5; perhaps TRBD1 as D (5 bases). This CDR3 has 15 amino acids. The V end was cut by 3 bases, the J end by 6 bases, with 15 bases between. The chain's CDR3 is CASSFAVGGVQPQHF. The CDR3 coding sequence is TGTGCCAGCAGTTTCGCCGTCGGAGGGGTTCAGCCCCAGCATTTT.

The chain couples TRBV6-5 to TRBJ1-6; no clear D gene. This CDR3 spans 18 amino acids. V was shortened by 2 bases and J by 9 bases, with 23 bases between the two germline ends. Per the germline V gene, CDR1 is MNHEY and CDR2 is SVGAGI. This CDR3 reads CASSYGEENDWRVSPLHF. Here the CDR3 DNA reads TGTGCCAGCAGTTACGGCGAGGAAAACGATTGGAGGGTTTCACCCCTCCACTTT.

This clonotype was recorded a few times. The gene calls are TRBV12-3 or TRBV12-4 and TRBJ1-2, with D uncertain. The CDR3 is made up of 13 amino acids. V was shortened by 3 bases and J by 4 bases, with 9 bases between the two germline ends. CDR3 nucleotides: TGTGCCAGCAGTTTTACTTCGGTCTATGGCTACACCTTC. It encodes CASSFTSVYGYTF.

This clonotype occurred a few times. This chain connects TRBV25-1 to TRBJ2-7; the D is unclear. In germline, CDR1 is MGHDK, CDR2 SYGVNS. V lost 7 bases, J lost 1 base, and 14 bases lay in between. This CDR3 has 14 residues. The CDR3 region is CASTLGKGSYEQYF. The CDR3 DNA sequence: TGTGCCAGCACCCTAGGGAAGGGTTCCTACGAGCAGTACTTC.

The chain is built from TRBV10-3 and TRBJ1-2, with 7 bases that match TRBD1. CDR1 and CDR2 (germline): ENHRY, SYGVKD. This CDR3 is built from 15 residues. V lost 0 bases and J lost 0; bases outside the gene matches: 1. The CDR3 nucleotides read TGTGCCATCAGTGAGTCTACAGGGGCTAACTATGGCTACACCTTC. It is translated as CAISESTGANYGYTF.

This clonotype was seen more than once but under ten times. This rearrangement joins TRBV19 to TRBJ2-7; TRBD1 matches at 8 bases. The V segment lost 3 bases and the J segment 2 bases; nucleotides outside the gene matches: 6. This CDR3 comprises 15 residues. The germline gives CDR1 LNHDA, CDR2 SQIVND (reference sequence). CDR3 residues: CASSMAPDRAYEQYF. Written as DNA, the CDR3 is TGTGCCAGTAGTATGGCCCCGGACAGGGCCTACGAGCAGTACTTC. The entire variable domain, with the rest obtained from reference TRBV19 and TRBJ2-7, is as follows: DGGITQSPKYLFRKEGQNVTLSCEQNLNHDAMYWYRQDPGQGLRLIYYSQIVNDFQKGDIAEGYSVSREKKESFPLTVTSAQKNPTAFYLCASSMAPDRAYEQYFGPGTRLTVT.

The rearrangement uses TRBV12-3 or TRBV12-4 and TRBJ2-4; D gene uncertain. This CDR3 is 16 amino acids long. Trimming cost V 5 bases and J 2 bases, with 16 bases left between them. The CDR3 loop reads CASSQTTVRSKNIQYF. CDR3 bases: TGTGCCAGCAGTCAGACCACGGTTAGGTCCAAAAACATTCAGTACTTC.

This clonotype has a handful of counts. This chain joins TRBV12-3 or TRBV12-4 and TRBJ2-7, with TRBD2 as a possible D gene (6 bases). The CDR3 sequence is 13 residues long. Trimming removed 6 bases from V and 6 bases from J, with 15 bases in between. The DNA for the CDR3 is TGTGCCAGCAGCGGGAAACTAGCAGGCGAGCAGTACTTC. It codes for CASSGKLAGEQYF.

The V call is TRBV29-1, the J call TRBJ1-4; 7 bases fit TRBD1. The CDR3 is made up of 14 amino acids. Germline values: CDR1 SQVTM, CDR2 ANQGSEA. V was pared by 5 bases and J by 2 bases, with 5 bases of the junction left unmatched. In DNA form, the CDR3 reads TGCAGCGTTCTGAAGACAGGGACTAATGAAAAACTGTTTTTT. This sequence encodes CSVLKTGTNEKLFF.

This clonotype was detected a few times. Its ends do not fully match the called genes, so a read error is possible. The V call is TRBV3-1, the J call TRBJ1-1; 10 bases are a match to TRBD1. This CDR3 has 13 residues. Germline V lookup: CDR1 LGHDT, CDR2 YNNKEL (reference sequence). CDR3 sequence (DNA): TGTGCCAGCAGCCAAGGGACAGGGGGAGCTGGCGTCTTT. Its protein product is CASSQGTGGAGVF. Full variable domain (missing parts from reference TRBV3-1 and TRBJ1-1): DTAVSQTPKYLVTQMGNDKSIKCEQNLGHDTMYWYKQDSKKFLKIMFSYNNKELIINETVPNRFSPKSPDKAHLNLHINSLELGDSAVYFCASSQGTGGAGVFGQGTRLTVV.

This clonotype has more than one count but fewer than ten. The chain joins TRBV4-1 to TRBJ1-2; a possible D gene is TRBD1 (6 bases). CDR1 is MGHRA and CDR2 is YSYEKL in the germline V gene. The CDR3 loop spans 15 amino acids. With 11 bases removed from V and 4 bases from J, the gap between germline ends came to 23 bases. CDR3 in amino acids: CASSGAGPNAYGYTF. The CDR3 nucleotides read TGCGCCTCCTCGGGGGCAGGGCCCAACGCCTATGGCTACACCTTC.

CDR3 sequence (DNA): TGCGCCAGCAGCAACCCCTCCGGGACCCAGTACTTC. Translating it yields CASSNPSGTQYF. V is TRBV5-1 and J is TRBJ2-5, with D unresolved. The CDR3 extends over 12 amino acids. Germline assignment: CDR1 SGHRS and CDR2 YFSETQ. Trimming shortened V by 4 bases and J by 7 bases, and 11 bases separated the two germline ends. Full variable domain (remainder filled in from reference TRBV5-1 and TRBJ2-5): KAGVTQTPRYLIKTRGQQVTLSCSPISGHRSVSWYQQTPGQGLQFLFEYFSETQRNKGNFPGRFSGRQFSNSRSEMNVSTLELGDSALYLCASSNPSGTQYFGPGTRLLVL.

The chain combines TRBV4-1 with TRBJ1-5; 8 bases are a match to TRBD1. This CDR3 has 14 amino acids. Per the germline V gene, CDR1 is MGHRA and CDR2 is YSYEKL. The junction had 3 bases not matched to a gene; V was cut back by 1 base and J by 7 bases. CDR3 bases: TGCGCCAGCAGCCAAGCCCACAGGGGGCAGCCCCAGCATTTT. Translated, it gives CASSQAHRGQPQHF.

The sample holds a few counts of this clonotype. This chain links TRBV7-2 with TRBJ2-1; no definite D call. The germline V gene encodes CDR1 SGHTA and CDR2 FQGNSA. This CDR3 contains 14 residues. V was clipped by 1 base and J by 3 bases, with 7 bases between them. The CDR3 region is CASSLEGYYNEQFF. CDR3 sequence (DNA): TGTGCCAGCAGCTTAGAAGGCTACTACAATGAGCAGTTCTTC.

The sample holds one count of this clonotype. V gene TRBV2 combines with J gene TRBJ2-5, with no clear D. CDR1 and CDR2 from the germline V gene are SNHLY and FYNNEI. CDR3 size: 14 residues. Trimming pared 6 bases from V and 2 bases from J, leaving 13 bases between. CDR3 nucleotides: TGTGCCAGCAGGACTCGAGGTGCACAAGAGACCCAGTACTTC. This codes for CASRTRGAQETQYF.

This clonotype was seen a few times. The chain carries TRBV5-5 and TRBJ1-1, with 7 bases aligning to TRBD1. The V segment lost 0 bases and the J segment 4 bases; nucleotides outside the gene matches: 6. Germline CDR1 SGHKS, CDR2 YYEKEE (reference sequence). This CDR3 is 15 amino acids long. CDR3: CASSLVSGGVTEAFF. Here the CDR3 DNA reads TGTGCCAGCAGCTTGGTTTCAGGGGGTGTCACTGAAGCTTTCTTT.

This chain connects TRBV7-9 to TRBJ2-7, with TRBD2 as a possible D gene (6 bases). The CDR3 length is 13 residues. The V and J ends lost 1 base and 7 bases respectively, with 11 bases between them. Germline CDR1 is SEHNR and CDR2 is FQNEAQ (reference sequence). CDR3 DNA sequence: TGTGCCAGCAGCTTAGTGCGGGGCCCAGAGCAGTACTTC. It yields the protein CASSLVRGPEQYF.

The chain uses TRBV12-3 or TRBV12-4 and TRBJ2-7; TRBD2 matches 10 bases. Losses at the gene ends were 6 bases for V and 0 bases for J; bases not matched to a gene: 8. The CDR3 is 16 residues long. This chain's CDR3 is CASSPLAGAFSYEQYF. CDR3 in DNA: TGTGCCAGCAGCCCTCTAGCGGGGGCCTTCTCCTACGAGCAGTACTTC.